The subject of this entry is one T cell receptor beta chain. Antigen unknown. The sample is drawn from a study of PD-1 blockade in classical Hodgkin lymphoma. The study, taken as a whole, reports: Partial responders and progressors had significantly lower baseline TCR diversity.

Measured with immunoSEQ multiplex PCR; TCRdb has only the in-frame clones, and not every one. The sample gives 70,000 or so clones, 85% to 95% of which show up once; more than 6.5% is in the top ten. With no exception, relapse followed autologous stem cell transplantation in all patients, and brentuximab vedotin exposure varied. The CDR3 totals 15 residues. Germline lookup yields CDR1 PRHDT and CDR2 FYEKMQ (reference sequence). The V end lost 3 bases, the J end lost 1 base, and 9 bases lay between the germline ends. The material was peripheral blood mononuclear cells (PBMCs), obtained at baseline. This TCR derives from a human donor with classical Hodgkin lymphoma. The J gene is TRBJ2-2, the V gene TRBV13; D not resolved. DNA for the CDR3: TGTGCCAGCAGCTTCCCGGCCCTGAACACCGGGGAGCTGTTTTTT. Translation gives CASSFPALNTGELFF.